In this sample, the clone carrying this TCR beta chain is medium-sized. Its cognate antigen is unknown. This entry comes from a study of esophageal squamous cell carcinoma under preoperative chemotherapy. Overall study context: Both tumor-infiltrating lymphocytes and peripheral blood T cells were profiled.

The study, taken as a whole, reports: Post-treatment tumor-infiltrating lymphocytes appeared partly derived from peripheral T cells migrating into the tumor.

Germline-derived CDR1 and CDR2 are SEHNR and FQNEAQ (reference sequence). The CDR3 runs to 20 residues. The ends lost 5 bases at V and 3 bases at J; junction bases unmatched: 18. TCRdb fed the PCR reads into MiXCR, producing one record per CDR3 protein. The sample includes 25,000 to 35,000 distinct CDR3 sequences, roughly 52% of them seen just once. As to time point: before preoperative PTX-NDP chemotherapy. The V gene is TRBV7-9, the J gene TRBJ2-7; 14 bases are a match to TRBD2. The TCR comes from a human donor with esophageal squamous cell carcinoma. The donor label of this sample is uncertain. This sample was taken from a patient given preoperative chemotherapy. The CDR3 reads CASSRGGLAGGSGSIYEQYF. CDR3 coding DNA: TGTGCCAGCAGCCGGGGAGGACTAGCGGGAGGTTCCGGTTCTATCTACGAGCAGTACTTC.